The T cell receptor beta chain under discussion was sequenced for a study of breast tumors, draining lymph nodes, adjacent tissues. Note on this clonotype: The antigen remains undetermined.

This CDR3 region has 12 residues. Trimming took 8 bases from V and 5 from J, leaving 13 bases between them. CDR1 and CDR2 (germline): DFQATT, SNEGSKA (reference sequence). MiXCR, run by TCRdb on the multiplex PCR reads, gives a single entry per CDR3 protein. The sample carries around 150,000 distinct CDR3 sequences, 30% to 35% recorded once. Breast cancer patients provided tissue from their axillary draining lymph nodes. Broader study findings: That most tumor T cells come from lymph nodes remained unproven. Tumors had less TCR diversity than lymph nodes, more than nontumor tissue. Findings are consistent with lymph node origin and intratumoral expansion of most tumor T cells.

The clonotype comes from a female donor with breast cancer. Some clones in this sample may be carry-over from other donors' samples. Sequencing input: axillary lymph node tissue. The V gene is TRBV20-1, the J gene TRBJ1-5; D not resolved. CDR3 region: CSSWTGDQPQHF. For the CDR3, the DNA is TGCAGTTCGTGGACTGGGGATCAGCCCCAGCATTTT.